One and the same sample provided the 29 T cell receptor beta chains below, sequenced in a study of T-cell memory formation after mild COVID-19. TCRdb reanalysed the 5' RACE reads using MiXCR and keeps one entry per CDR3 protein. This table holds around 370,000 distinct CDR3 sequences, roughly 21% found once. Sequencing was done on a sample of PBMCs or a T cell subset sorted from them (not recorded which). These receptors originate from an adult woman who had mild COVID-19 (a few samples of this study predate the infection). Cell type and time point are not known.

This clonotype was recorded a few times. The V gene is TRBV5-1, the J gene TRBJ1-3, with D unresolved. V lost 0 bases, J lost 2 bases, and 6 bases lay in between. Germline values: CDR1 SGHRS, CDR2 YFSETQ. The CDR3 sequence is 14 residues long. CDR3 in DNA: TGCGCCAGCAGCTTGGATAACACTGGAAACACCATATATTTT. This sequence encodes CASSLDNTGNTIYF.

This clonotype was observed many times. The chain is built from TRBV6-6 and TRBJ2-5, with 11 bases fitting TRBD1. The CDR3 covers 14 residues. Trimming removed 6 bases from V and 5 bases from J; junction bases left unmatched: 5. The germline gives CDR1 MNHNY, CDR2 SVGAGI (reference sequence). The CDR3 DNA is TGTGCCAGCAGCCGGACAGGGGGCCGGGAGACCCAGTACTTC. This encodes CASSRTGGRETQYF.

This rearrangement joins TRBV7-2 to TRBJ2-3, with D unclear. Germline values: CDR1 SGHTA, CDR2 FQGNSA. The CDR3 totals 14 residues. Trimming cost V 6 bases and J 1 base, with 11 bases left between them. CDR3 bases: TGTGCCAGCAGTTCGTACCTCCGCACAGATACGCAGTATTTT. Translating it yields CASSSYLRTDTQYF.

The chain employs TRBV6-1 and TRBJ2-7; D is undetermined. This CDR3 is 16 amino acids long. V gave up 6 bases and J gave up 2 bases, with 20 bases separating them. Germline V gene sequence: CDR1 MNHNS, CDR2 SASEGT. DNA for the CDR3: TGTGCCAGCAGGGAGACCGATTCGATTACCCCCTACGAGCAGTACTTC. Translation: CASRETDSITPYEQYF.

V is TRBV18 and J is TRBJ2-7; 7 nucleotides align to TRBD2. Unmatched junction bases numbered 7, after V lost 1 base and J lost 1 base. Germline-derived CDR1 and CDR2 are KGHSH and LQKENI. The CDR3 loop spans 16 amino acids. DNA for the CDR3: TGTGCCAGCTCACCACGATTGGAGGGAGGGTCCTACGAGCAGTACTTC. Amino acid sequence: CASSPRLEGGSYEQYF.

V usage is TRBV20-1 and J usage is TRBJ2-1; 12 bases agree with TRBD2. V lost 6 bases to trimming and J lost 6 bases; unmatched junction nucleotides: 3. Per germline, CDR1 DFQATT and CDR2 SNEGSKA (reference sequence). The CDR3 length is 13 residues. The CDR3 DNA follows: TGCAGTGCCTCGACTAGCGGGAGCAATGAGCAGTTCTTC. This sequence encodes CSASTSGSNEQFF.

This clonotype was picked up a small number of times. The chain carries TRBV5-1 and TRBJ2-2; D may be TRBD1 (6 bases). The V and J ends lost 7 bases and 5 bases respectively, with 15 bases between them. The CDR3 spans 14 residues. Germline V CDR1 and CDR2: SGHRS, YFSETQ. In nucleotides, the CDR3 is TGCGCCAGCCGTCGGACAGTAGAAACCGGGGAGCTGTTTTTT. Translation: CASRRTVETGELFF.

This clonotype was found many times. V gene TRBV7-9 combines with J gene TRBJ2-4; D is possibly TRBD2 (6 bases). With 2 bases removed from V and 0 bases from J, the gap between germline ends came to 14 bases. CDR1 and CDR2 (germline): SEHNR, FQNEAQ (reference sequence). There are 17 residues in the CDR3. CDR3 in DNA: TGTGCCAGCAGCTTATCGGGACTTCTTTTAGCCAAAAACATTCAGTACTTC. Protein: CASSLSGLLLAKNIQYF.

This clonotype showed up just a few times. The J gene is TRBJ2-7, the V gene TRBV5-1; TRBD1 matches 10 bases. Germline V gene lookup returns CDR1 SGHRS and CDR2 YFSETQ. Germline trimming cut 4 bases from V and 5 bases from J; bases unmatched to any gene: 9. This CDR3 is 15 amino acids long. The DNA of the CDR3 is TGCGCCAGCAGCATCGGACAGGGGGACGGAGACGAGCAGTACTTC. It encodes CASSIGQGDGDEQYF.

This clonotype was counted only a few times. This rearrangement joins TRBV6-5 to TRBJ2-7; D gene unclear. V was clipped by 0 bases and J by 4 bases, with 16 bases between them. This CDR3 is built from 16 residues. Germline V gene sequence: CDR1 MNHEY, CDR2 SVGAGI. The CDR3 spells CASSYSNPLPIYEQYF. CDR3 coding DNA: TGTGCCAGCAGTTACTCGAATCCCCTTCCCATTTACGAGCAGTACTTC.

The CDR3 loop is CAISAGQGNQPQHF. In DNA, the CDR3 is TGTGCCATCAGTGCGGGACAGGGAAATCAGCCCCAGCATTTT. The J gene is TRBJ1-5, the V gene TRBV10-3; 9 bases map to TRBD1. Germline V CDR1 and CDR2: ENHRY, SYGVKD. This CDR3 is built from 14 residues. V was pared by 4 bases and J by 4 bases, with 2 bases of the junction left unmatched.

This clonotype has just a few counts. This chain uses TRBV7-9 with TRBJ1-1; no reliable D call. The CDR3 spans 15 residues. Germline CDR1 reads SEHNR; CDR2 reads FQNEAQ (reference sequence). V shed 4 bases and J shed 1 base, with 13 bases lying between them. In DNA form, the CDR3 reads TGTGCCAGCAGCTCTACTCGTCTGTGGAACACTGAAGCTTTCTTT. Protein sequence: CASSSTRLWNTEAFF.

The V and J genes are TRBV12-3 or TRBV12-4 and TRBJ2-7; TRBD1 might be the D (5 bases). The CDR3 has 14 amino acids. Trimming removed 2 bases from V and 0 bases from J, with 8 bases in between. This CDR3 is CASSLQGRSYEQYF. DNA for the CDR3: TGTGCCAGCAGTTTACAGGGCCGCTCCTACGAGCAGTACTTC.

This clonotype was seen a few times. The rearrangement links TRBV24-1 to TRBJ2-5, with D maybe TRBD2 (5 bases). CDR1 and CDR2 from the germline V gene are KGHDR and SFDVKD. Trimming took 1 base from V and 3 from J, leaving 11 bases between them. This CDR3 is 15 amino acids long. CDR3 coding DNA: TGTGCCACCAGTGATTTCGGATCTAGCAAAGAGACCCAGTACTTC. Residues: CATSDFGSSKETQYF.

The sample holds a few counts of this clonotype. The chain recombines TRBV15 with TRBJ1-2; TRBD1 agrees at 7 bases. The germline V gene encodes CDR1 LNHNV and CDR2 YYDKDF (reference sequence). The V gene end was trimmed by 3 bases and the J gene end by 4 bases; junction bases not matched to a gene: 2. This CDR3 is 13 amino acids long. The CDR3 region has the DNA TGTGCCACCAGCAGGACAGGGCCCTATGGCTACACCTTC. Translating it yields CATSRTGPYGYTF.

The genes are TRBV7-2 and TRBJ2-3; D is tentatively TRBD1 or TRBD2 (6 bases each). Trimming left V 4 bases short and J 7 bases short, with 15 bases between. CDR3 length: 14 residues. Germline V gene data show CDR1 as SGHTA and CDR2 as FQGNSA. The CDR3 spells CASSYVLGGYTQYF. CDR3 nucleotide sequence: TGTGCCAGCAGCTACGTCTTAGGGGGGTATACGCAGTATTTT.

The V and J genes are TRBV9 and TRBJ1-1, with no clear D. CDR1 SGDLS and CDR2 YYNGEE come from the germline V gene. V gave up 4 bases and J gave up 6 bases, with 19 bases separating them. This CDR3 spans 15 amino acids. The CDR3 reads CASSLSGVPDSEAFF. CDR3 coding DNA: TGTGCCAGCAGCCTTAGTGGGGTTCCGGATTCTGAAGCTTTCTTT.

This chain connects TRBV6-6 to TRBJ1-6; TRBD1 agrees at 9 bases. Germline V lookup: CDR1 MNHNY, CDR2 SVGAGI (reference sequence). This CDR3 spans 16 amino acids. V trimming: 6 bases; J trimming: 8 bases; junction bases outside the gene matches: 11. DNA for the CDR3: TGTGCCAGCAGCACCGAACTGAGGACAGGGGATTCACCCCTCCACTTT. It yields the protein CASSTELRTGDSPLHF.

This clonotype was counted between two and nine times. CDR3 residues: CASSHYYQQETQYF. The CDR3 DNA follows: TGCGCCAGCAGCCATTATTATCAACAGGAGACCCAGTACTTC. The chain is built from TRBV5-1 and TRBJ2-5; D remains unclear. V was pared by 4 bases and J by 5 bases, with 15 bases between. CDR1 is SGHRS and CDR2 is YFSETQ in the germline V gene. The length of the CDR3 is 14 residues. Variable domain in full (rest from reference TRBV5-1 and TRBJ2-5): KAGVTQTPRYLIKTRGQQVTLSCSPISGHRSVSWYQQTPGQGLQFLFEYFSETQRNKGNFPGRFSGRQFSNSRSEMNVSTLELGDSALYLCASSHYYQQETQYFGPGTRLLVL.

The chain employs TRBV3-1 and TRBJ2-5; D is unclear. V lost 4 bases and J lost 8, with 17 bases in between. The germline V gene encodes CDR1 LGHDT and CDR2 YNNKEL (reference sequence). The CDR3 has 14 amino acids. CDR3 DNA sequence: TGTGCCAGCAGCCCAAACAGAGTTCAAGGAACCCAGTACTTC. This codes for CASSPNRVQGTQYF.

This clonotype was seen more than once but under ten times. The J gene is TRBJ1-1, the V gene TRBV2, with D maybe TRBD1 (6 bases). Looked up from germline, CDR1 is SNHLY and CDR2 is FYNNEI. V was shortened by 7 bases and J by 5 bases, with 17 bases between the two germline ends. This CDR3 is 14 amino acids long. CDR3 DNA: TGTGCCAGCAATGGTTTCAAGGGGGGGACTGAAGCTTTCTTT. This gives the protein CASNGFKGGTEAFF.

The sample holds a few counts of this clonotype. This chain links TRBV4-1 with TRBJ1-1, with 9 bases lining up with TRBD1. The CDR3 runs 16 residues. The junction had 8 bases not matched to a gene; V was cut back by 2 bases and J by 4 bases. Germline V gene lookup returns CDR1 MGHRA and CDR2 YSYEKL. The CDR3 DNA sequence: TGCGCCAGCAGCCAACCCTGGACAGGGGAGACCACTGAAGCTTTCTTT. This encodes CASSQPWTGETTEAFF.

This chain uses TRBV12-3 or TRBV12-4 with TRBJ1-2, with a possible D match to TRBD1 (5 bases). The CDR3 runs 13 residues. Trimming took off 7 bases at V and 5 bases at J, with 14 bases between the two ends. The CDR3 is CASTLAGTYGYTF. CDR3 in DNA: TGTGCCAGCACCCTGGCGGGGACGTATGGCTACACCTTC.

This chain connects TRBV2 to TRBJ2-5; D is uncertain. This CDR3 region has 12 residues. Germline CDR1 SNHLY, CDR2 FYNNEI. Trimming left V 8 bases short and J 1 base short, with 8 bases between. CDR3 coding DNA: TGTGCCAGCCTTTCAATCCAAGAGACCCAGTACTTC. Its protein product is CASLSIQETQYF.

The V call is TRBV6-2 or TRBV6-3, the J call TRBJ1-1; D unresolved. The CDR3 consists of 14 residues. Per germline, CDR1 MNHEY and CDR2 SVGEGT. The germline V and J ends were trimmed by 6 bases and 2 bases, with 13 bases remaining between them. The CDR3 loop is CASSPLPENTEAFF. DNA for the CDR3: TGTGCCAGCAGCCCCCTACCAGAAAACACTGAAGCTTTCTTT.

This clonotype appeared a few times. The genes are TRBV29-1 and TRBJ2-2, with TRBD1 matching 7 bases. Trimming took 5 bases from V and 7 from J; bases not matched to a gene: 4. CDR3 size: 12 residues. Germline loops: CDR1 SQVTM, CDR2 ANQGSEA. CDR3 sequence (DNA): TGCAGCGTTCAGGGGGACGGCGGGGAGCTGTTTTTT. Its translation: CSVQGDGGELFF.

In its sample, this clonotype was seen a few times. The chain has TRBV5-6 and TRBJ2-1; TRBD2 aligns across 7 bases. V lost 4 bases and J lost 12; bases outside the gene matches: 7. The CDR3 covers 12 residues. The germline gives CDR1 SGHDT, CDR2 YYEEEE. The CDR3 sequence is CASSVGRGSQFF. CDR3 DNA sequence: TGTGCCAGCAGCGTGGGGAGGGGTTCGCAGTTCTTC.

This clonotype has more than one count but fewer than ten. The CDR3 region is CASSGRTGGLQYF. The CDR3 region has the DNA TGTGCCAGCAGCGGGCGGACAGGGGGGTTGCAGTACTTC. The V and J genes are TRBV5-4 and TRBJ2-7; 10 bases fit TRBD1. V was pared by 4 bases and J by 9 bases, with 7 bases of the junction left unmatched. The CDR3 length is 13 residues. Germline loops: CDR1 SGHNT, CDR2 YYREEE (reference sequence).

CDR3 protein: CASSYRQLRPYEQYF. DNA for the CDR3: TGTGCCAGCAGTTACCGGCAGCTCCGGCCCTACGAGCAGTACTTC. The chain recombines TRBV6-5 with TRBJ2-7; D unclear. The CDR3 contains 15 residues. V shed 2 bases and J shed 2 bases, with 13 bases lying between them. The germline CDR1 and CDR2 sequences are MNHEY and SVGAGI.